These 17 T cell receptor beta chains share one sample of origin, sequenced in a study of Ad26.COV2.S vaccination and SARS-CoV-2 variants. Libraries were prepared by immunoSEQ multiplex PCR; TCRdb keeps only in-frame clonotypes and omits some of them. Of 450,000 to 550,000 clones listed, 89% are singletons. Regarding treatment: roughly 18 received Ad26.COV2.S at low or high dose, single or two shots; about 5 received placebo; per-sample allocation not given. Sampling was done on day 63 after the first vaccine or placebo injection. The sequencing here drew on peripheral blood, taken in a trial of Ad26.COV2.S vaccine versus placebo. These receptor sequences come from a person aged 18 to 65 who received the Ad26.COV2.S COVID-19 vaccine or a placebo.

The chain links TRBV4-1 to TRBJ2-6; the D gene is possibly TRBD2 (5 bases). Germline V gene data show CDR1 as MGHRA and CDR2 as YSYEKL. With 1 base removed from V and 4 bases from J, the gap between germline ends came to 14 bases. The CDR3 length is 17 residues. The CDR3 bases are TGCGCCAGCAGCCAAGTTTTTGAGGGATCGGGGGCCAACGTCCTGACTTTC. It codes for CASSQVFEGSGANVLTF.

The rearrangement joins TRBV5-1 to TRBJ1-2; perhaps TRBD1 as D (5 bases). The CDR3 extends over 12 amino acids. The germline V and J ends were trimmed by 0 bases and 10 bases, with 10 bases remaining between them. CDR1 and CDR2 (germline): SGHRS, YFSETQ. CDR3 sequence: CASSLVGDDYTF. The CDR3 nucleotides read TGCGCCAGCAGCTTGGTGGGGGACGACTACACCTTC.

This clone has a handful of counts. This rearrangement joins TRBV5-4 to TRBJ1-2; D gene uncertain. V lost 1 base and J lost 8, with 9 bases in between. This CDR3 has 12 amino acids. Germline-derived CDR1 and CDR2 are SGHNT and YYREEE (reference sequence). Here the CDR3 reads CASSLLGNGYTF. DNA of the CDR3: TGTGCCAGCAGCTTGTTGGGGAACGGCTACACCTTC.

This clone was seen just once. The chain has TRBV2 and TRBJ1-5; D is unclear. From germline, CDR1 is SNHLY and CDR2 FYNNEI. This CDR3 has 16 residues. Trimming removed 7 bases at V and 1 base at J, with 17 bases between. The CDR3, as DNA: TGTGCCAGCAAAGGGCAGGAATACGCGAGCAATCAGCCCCAGCATTTT. This sequence encodes CASKGQEYASNQPQHF.

This chain links TRBV18 with TRBJ1-1; no definite D call. V was shortened by 6 bases and J by 0 bases, with 8 bases between the two germline ends. There are 13 residues in the CDR3. The V gene's germline CDR1 is KGHSH and CDR2 LQKENI. The CDR3 is CASSQAMNTEAFF. The CDR3, as DNA: TGTGCCAGCTCTCAGGCTATGAACACTGAAGCTTTCTTT.

CDR3 amino acids: CASNGTPGFFNSPLHF. The CDR3 DNA reads as TGTGCCAGTAATGGAACACCCGGTTTTTTTAATTCACCCCTCCACTTT. The chain is built from TRBV19 and TRBJ1-6; unclear D gene. The CDR3 runs 16 residues. Trimming took 7 bases from V and 6 from J, leaving 19 bases between them. Germline V lookup: CDR1 LNHDA, CDR2 SQIVND (reference sequence).

Only one count was recorded for this clone. The rearrangement joins TRBV19 to TRBJ2-7, with TRBD2 matching over 8 bases. In germline, CDR1 is LNHDA, CDR2 SQIVND (reference sequence). Losses at the gene ends were 3 bases for V and 6 bases for J; bases not matched to a gene: 10. This CDR3 spans 15 amino acids. The DNA of the CDR3 is TGTGCCAGTAGTATTATAGCGGGGACTCTGCGCGAGCAGTACTTC. This sequence encodes CASSIIAGTLREQYF.

V gene TRBV12-3 or TRBV12-4 combines with J gene TRBJ1-5; D gene uncertain. V dropped 3 bases and J dropped 7 bases, with 10 bases sitting between them. There are 13 residues in the CDR3. CDR3 bases: TGTGCCAGCAGTTTGGAGGGTTACCAGCCCCAGCATTTT. Encoded protein: CASSLEGYQPQHF.

The gene calls are TRBV20-1 and TRBJ2-1, with 8 bases identical to TRBD1. Germline assignment: CDR1 DFQATT and CDR2 SNEGSKA (reference sequence). The CDR3 is made up of 14 amino acids. J was trimmed by 5 bases and V by 3 bases; bases with no gene match: 6. Written as DNA, the CDR3 is TGCAGTGCTAGTAGCAGGGGGCATCACAATGAGCAGTTCTTC. This translates into CSASSRGHHNEQFF.

In the case of this clone: Within the sample, other DNA sequences also encode this same CDR3. The chain carries TRBV5-4 and TRBJ1-1; the D gene is possibly TRBD1 (6 bases). Germline V gene lookup returns CDR1 SGHNT and CDR2 YYREEE (reference sequence). This CDR3 is built from 14 residues. The V end was cut by 3 bases, the J end by 1 base, with 10 bases between. The CDR3 DNA is TGTGCCAGCAGCTCCCGGGACAAGAACACTGAAGCTTTCTTT. Protein: CASSSRDKNTEAFF.

The V gene is TRBV19, the J gene TRBJ2-7; the D gene is possibly TRBD2 (6 bases). The CDR3 loop spans 13 amino acids. CDR1 and CDR2 (germline): LNHDA, SQIVND (reference sequence). Trimming left V 5 bases short and J 6 bases short, with 14 bases between. CDR3 protein: CASSSQAGTEQYF. In DNA form, the CDR3 reads TGTGCCAGTAGTTCCCAAGCGGGTACCGAGCAGTACTTC. Full variable domain (missing parts from reference TRBV19 and TRBJ2-7): DGGITQSPKYLFRKEGQNVTLSCEQNLNHDAMYWYRQDPGQGLRLIYYSQIVNDFQKGDIAEGYSVSREKKESFPLTVTSAQKNPTAFYLCASSSQAGTEQYFGPGTRLTVT.

The chain combines TRBV28 with TRBJ2-2; no firm D call. V lost 7 bases to trimming and J lost 6 bases, with 9 bases between them. Germline V gene sequence: CDR1 MDHEN, CDR2 SYDVKM. There are 12 residues in the CDR3. The CDR3 spells CASTPGPGELFF. The DNA for the CDR3 is TGTGCCAGCACCCCCGGACCCGGGGAGCTGTTTTTT.

V is TRBV19 and J is TRBJ2-3; D gene uncertain. V was cut by 6 bases and J by 2 bases, with 9 bases left in between. Germline CDR1 is LNHDA and CDR2 is SQIVND (reference sequence). This CDR3 has 13 amino acids. In DNA, the CDR3 is TGTGCCAGTAGCCAGTTCCCCACAGATACGCAGTATTTT. Translated: CASSQFPTDTQYF.

V and J are TRBV20-1 and TRBJ2-5; D ambiguous. The germline V and J ends were trimmed by 3 bases and 1 base, with 6 bases remaining between them. The CDR3 has 12 residues. Germline CDR1 and CDR2: DFQATT and SNEGSKA (reference sequence). The DNA for the CDR3 is TGCAGTGCTAGTAGGCCCCAAGAGACCCAGTACTTC. Amino acid sequence: CSASRPQETQYF.

In this sample, this clone turned up once. The V gene is TRBV5-1, the J gene TRBJ2-7; either TRBD1 or TRBD2 may fit D (5 bases each). The CDR3 length is 15 residues. CDR1 and CDR2 (germline): SGHRS, YFSETQ. V was trimmed by 4 bases and J by 4 bases, leaving 18 bases between them. CDR3 sequence: CASSPGTPRGYEQYF. For the CDR3, the DNA is TGCGCCAGCAGCCCGGGGACGCCCCGAGGATACGAGCAGTACTTC.

This clone turned up a few times. V is TRBV19 and J is TRBJ2-5; the match to TRBD2 covers 7 bases. The CDR3 is 14 amino acids. Germline CDR1 reads LNHDA; CDR2 reads SQIVND (reference sequence). The J segment lost 4 bases and the V segment lost 9 bases, leaving 11 bases of the junction unmatched. CDR3 amino acids: CASRLAGVGETQYF. For the CDR3, the DNA is TGTGCCAGCCGATTAGCGGGTGTTGGAGAGACCCAGTACTTC.

DNA of the CDR3: TGTGCCAGCAGCCCACCCGGGACCTACAATGAGCAGTTCTTC. Protein: CASSPPGTYNEQFF. V usage is TRBV5-5 and J usage is TRBJ2-1, with a weak D call TRBD2 (5 bases). With 4 bases removed from V and 2 bases from J, the gap between germline ends came to 10 bases. The CDR3 is 14 residues long. Germline CDR1 is SGHKS and CDR2 is YYEKEE (reference sequence).